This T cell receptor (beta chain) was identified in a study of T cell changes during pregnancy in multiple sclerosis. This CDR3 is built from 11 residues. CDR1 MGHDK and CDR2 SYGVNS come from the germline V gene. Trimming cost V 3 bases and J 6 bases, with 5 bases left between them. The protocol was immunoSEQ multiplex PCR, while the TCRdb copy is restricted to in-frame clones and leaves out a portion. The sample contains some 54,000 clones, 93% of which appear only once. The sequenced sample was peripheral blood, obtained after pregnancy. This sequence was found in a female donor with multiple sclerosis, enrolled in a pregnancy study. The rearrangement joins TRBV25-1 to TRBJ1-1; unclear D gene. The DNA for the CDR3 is TGTGCCAGCAGTGACTTAGCTGAAGCTTTCTTT. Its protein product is CASSDLAEAFF.